This T cell receptor beta chain was captured in a study of blood T cell repertoires in COVID-19. The overall study: Acute and convalescent COVID-19 samples came from the United States, Italy and Spain. Sources were T cells, B-cell-depleted T cells, or PBMCs; the material itself was cDNA or gDNA.

This CDR3 is 16 amino acids long. V dropped 0 bases and J dropped 9; count of bases not matched to a gene: 7. Germline-derived CDR1 and CDR2 are SGHDT and YYEEEE. In the original workflow: Estimation of nucleated cell counts was performed using reference gene primer amplification. Profiled with immunoSEQ multiplex PCR; TCRdb holds only in-frame clones, not every one. V and J calls and clone size come straight from that table; D and trimming were deduced from the DNA. The repertoire holds 130,000 or so clones, approximately 87% seen once, with 3% to 4% in the top ten. Sequencing input: peripheral blood. The V gene is TRBV5-6, the J gene TRBJ2-1; 12 bases fit TRBD1. The clonotype comes from a man aged 55 to 69 with acute or convalescent COVID-19. CDR3 sequence (DNA): TGTGCCAGCAGCTTGGCCTCTGGGACAGGGGGCGGTGAGCAGTTCTTC. The encoded protein is CASSLASGTGGGEQFF.